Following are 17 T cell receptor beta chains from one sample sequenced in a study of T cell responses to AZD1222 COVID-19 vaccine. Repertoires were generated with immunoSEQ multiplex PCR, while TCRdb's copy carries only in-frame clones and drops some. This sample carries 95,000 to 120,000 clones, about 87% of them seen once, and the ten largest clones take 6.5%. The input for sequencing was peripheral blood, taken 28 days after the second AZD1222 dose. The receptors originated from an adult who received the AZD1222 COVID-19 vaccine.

CDR3 in DNA: TGTGCCAGCACCACAGGGGACCAGCCCCAGCATTTT. Translated: CASTTGDQPQHF. The chain combines TRBV12-3 or TRBV12-4 with TRBJ1-5; TRBD1 aligns across 7 bases. The J segment lost 7 bases and the V segment lost 7 bases, leaving 4 bases of the junction unmatched. The CDR3 length is 12 residues.

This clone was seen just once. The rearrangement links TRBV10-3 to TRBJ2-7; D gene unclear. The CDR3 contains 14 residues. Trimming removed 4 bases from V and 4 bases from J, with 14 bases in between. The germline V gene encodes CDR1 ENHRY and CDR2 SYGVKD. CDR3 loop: CAISVASDPYEQYF. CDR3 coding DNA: TGTGCCATCAGTGTTGCCAGTGACCCATACGAGCAGTACTTC.

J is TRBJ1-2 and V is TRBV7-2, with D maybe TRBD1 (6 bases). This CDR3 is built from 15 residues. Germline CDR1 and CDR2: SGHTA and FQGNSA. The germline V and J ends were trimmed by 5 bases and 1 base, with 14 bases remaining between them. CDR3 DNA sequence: TGTGCCAGCAGCCATACAGGGCTCCTTAACTATGGCTACACCTTC. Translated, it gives CASSHTGLLNYGYTF.

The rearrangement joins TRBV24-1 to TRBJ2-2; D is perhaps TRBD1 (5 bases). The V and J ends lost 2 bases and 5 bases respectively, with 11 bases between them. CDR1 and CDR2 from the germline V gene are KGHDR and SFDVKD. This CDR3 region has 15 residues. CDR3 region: CATSDSQGRTGELFF. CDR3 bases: TGTGCCACCAGTGATTCCCAGGGTAGAACCGGGGAGCTGTTTTTT.

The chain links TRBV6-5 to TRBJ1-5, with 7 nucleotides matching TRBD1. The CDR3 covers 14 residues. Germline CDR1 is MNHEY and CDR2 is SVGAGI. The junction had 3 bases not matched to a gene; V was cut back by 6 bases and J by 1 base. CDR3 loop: CASRQGMSNQPQHF. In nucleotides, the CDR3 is TGTGCCAGCAGACAGGGGATGAGCAATCAGCCCCAGCATTTT.

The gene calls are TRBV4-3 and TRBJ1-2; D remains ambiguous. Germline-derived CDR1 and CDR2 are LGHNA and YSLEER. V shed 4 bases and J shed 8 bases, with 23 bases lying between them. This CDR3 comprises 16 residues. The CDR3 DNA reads TGCGCCAGCAGCCCTTCAAGAAGTTGGGCCCCGGGCGGCTACACCTTC. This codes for CASSPSRSWAPGGYTF.

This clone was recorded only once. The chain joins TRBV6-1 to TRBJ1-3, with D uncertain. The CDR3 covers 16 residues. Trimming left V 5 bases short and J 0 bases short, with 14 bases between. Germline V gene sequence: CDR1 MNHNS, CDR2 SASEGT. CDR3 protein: CASSKGRLYSGNTIYF. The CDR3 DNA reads TGTGCCAGCAGTAAAGGACGGCTTTACTCTGGAAACACCATATATTTT.

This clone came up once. The CDR3 protein is CASCVQGGSGTDTQYF. For the CDR3, the DNA is TGCGCCAGCTGCGTTCAGGGAGGTTCGGGCACAGATACGCAGTATTTT. V and J are TRBV5-1 and TRBJ2-3, with D maybe TRBD2 (6 bases). The V gene's germline CDR1 is SGHRS and CDR2 YFSETQ. V dropped 7 bases and J dropped 1 base, with 19 bases sitting between them. The CDR3 has 16 amino acids.

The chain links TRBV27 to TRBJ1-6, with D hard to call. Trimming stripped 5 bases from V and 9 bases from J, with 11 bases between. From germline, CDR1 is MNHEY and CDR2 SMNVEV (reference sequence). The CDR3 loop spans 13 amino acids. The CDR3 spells CASSAVEVSPLHF. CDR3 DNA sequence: TGTGCCAGCAGTGCTGTCGAGGTTTCACCCCTCCACTTT.

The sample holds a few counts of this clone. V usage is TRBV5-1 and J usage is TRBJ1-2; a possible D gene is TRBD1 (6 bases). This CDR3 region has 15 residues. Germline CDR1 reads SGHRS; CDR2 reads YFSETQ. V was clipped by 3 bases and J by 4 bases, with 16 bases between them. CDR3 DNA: TGCGCCAGCAGCTACCACGACAGGATACCCTATGGCTACACCTTC. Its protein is CASSYHDRIPYGYTF.

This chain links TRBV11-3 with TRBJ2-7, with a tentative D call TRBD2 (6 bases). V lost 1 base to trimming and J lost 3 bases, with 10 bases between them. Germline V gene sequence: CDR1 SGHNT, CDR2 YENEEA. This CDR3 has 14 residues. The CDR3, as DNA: TGTGCCAGCAGCTTAGCTCCGGGAGACTACGAGCAGTACTTC. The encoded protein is CASSLAPGDYEQYF.

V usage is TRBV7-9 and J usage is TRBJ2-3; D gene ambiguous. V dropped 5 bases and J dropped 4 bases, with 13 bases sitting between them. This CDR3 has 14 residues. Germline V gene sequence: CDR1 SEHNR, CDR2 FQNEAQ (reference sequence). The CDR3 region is CASSPGLPSDTQYF. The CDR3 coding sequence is TGTGCCAGCAGCCCGGGCCTCCCATCAGATACGCAGTATTTT.

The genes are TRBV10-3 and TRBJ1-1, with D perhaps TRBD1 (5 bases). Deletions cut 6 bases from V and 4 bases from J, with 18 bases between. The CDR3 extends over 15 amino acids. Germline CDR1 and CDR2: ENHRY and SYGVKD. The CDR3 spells CAIRDDSVPLTEAFF. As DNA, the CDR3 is TGTGCCATCAGGGACGACAGCGTACCCCTCACTGAAGCTTTCTTT.

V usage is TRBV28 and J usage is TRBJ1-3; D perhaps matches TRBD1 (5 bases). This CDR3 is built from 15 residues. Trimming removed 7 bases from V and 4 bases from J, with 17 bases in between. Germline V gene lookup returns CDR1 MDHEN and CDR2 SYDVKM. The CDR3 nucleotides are TGTGCCAGCAATGGAGGGACTCATTCCGGAAACACCATATATTTT. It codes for CASNGGTHSGNTIYF.

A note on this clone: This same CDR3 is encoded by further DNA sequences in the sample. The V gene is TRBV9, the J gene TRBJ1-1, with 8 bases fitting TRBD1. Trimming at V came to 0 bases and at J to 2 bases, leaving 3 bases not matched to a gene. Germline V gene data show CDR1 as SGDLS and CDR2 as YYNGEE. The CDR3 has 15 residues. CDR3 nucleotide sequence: TGTGCCAGCAGCGTAGGGACAGGGAGCAACACTGAAGCTTTCTTT. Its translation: CASSVGTGSNTEAFF. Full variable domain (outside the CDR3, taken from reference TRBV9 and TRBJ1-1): DSGVTQTPKHLITATGQRVTLRCSPRSGDLSVYWYQQSLDQGLQFLIQYYNGEERAKGNILERFSAQQFPDLHSELNLSSLELGDSALYFCASSVGTGSNTEAFFGQGTRLTVV.

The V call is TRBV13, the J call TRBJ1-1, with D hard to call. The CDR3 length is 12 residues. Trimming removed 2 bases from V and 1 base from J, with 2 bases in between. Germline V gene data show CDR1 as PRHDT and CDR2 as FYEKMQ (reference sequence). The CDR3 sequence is CASSLKNTEAFF. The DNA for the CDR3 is TGTGCCAGCAGCTTAAAGAACACTGAAGCTTTCTTT.

The CDR3, as DNA: TGTGCCAGCAGCCTGGGACTAGCGCTTCCCCCCCACAATGAGCAGTTCTTC. Its protein product is CASSLGLALPPHNEQFF. The chain joins TRBV7-2 to TRBJ2-1; TRBD2 matches 10 bases. The CDR3 is made up of 17 amino acids. CDR1 and CDR2 (germline): SGHTA, FQGNSA. V was clipped by 5 bases and J by 5 bases; unmatched bases: 12.